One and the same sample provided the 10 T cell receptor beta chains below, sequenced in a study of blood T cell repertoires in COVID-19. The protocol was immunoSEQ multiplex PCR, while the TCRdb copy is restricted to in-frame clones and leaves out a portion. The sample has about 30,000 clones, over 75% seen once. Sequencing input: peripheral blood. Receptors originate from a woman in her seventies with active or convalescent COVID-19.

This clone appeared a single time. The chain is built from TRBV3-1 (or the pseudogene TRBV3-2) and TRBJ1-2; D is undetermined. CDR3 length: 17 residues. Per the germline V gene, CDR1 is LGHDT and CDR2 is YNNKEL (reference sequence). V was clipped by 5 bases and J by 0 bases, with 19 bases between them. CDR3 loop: CASSYPRGIGANYGYTF. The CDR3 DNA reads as TGTGCCAGCAGCTATCCCCGGGGTATCGGAGCTAACTATGGCTACACCTTC.

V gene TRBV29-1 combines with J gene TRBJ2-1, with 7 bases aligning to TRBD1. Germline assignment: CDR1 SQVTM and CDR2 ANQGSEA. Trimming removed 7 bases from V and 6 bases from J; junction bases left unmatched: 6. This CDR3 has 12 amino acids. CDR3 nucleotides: TGCAGCGAAGGACAGGTGATCAATGAGCAGTTCTTC. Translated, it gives CSEGQVINEQFF.

The CDR3 reads CASSLDSSGIHEQYF. The DNA of the CDR3 is TGTGCCAGCAGCTTAGATTCTAGCGGGATCCACGAGCAGTACTTC. V usage is TRBV11-3 and J usage is TRBJ2-7, with 9 bases aligning to TRBD2. V gave up 0 bases and J gave up 5 bases; unmatched junction bases: 5. CDR3 length equals 15 residues. Germline V gene lookup returns CDR1 SGHNT and CDR2 YENEEA.

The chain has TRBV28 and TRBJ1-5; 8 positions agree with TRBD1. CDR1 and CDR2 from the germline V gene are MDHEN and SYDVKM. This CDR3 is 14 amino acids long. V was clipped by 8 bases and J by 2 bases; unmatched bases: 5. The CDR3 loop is CASLPTGGNQPQHF. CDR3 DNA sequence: TGTGCCAGCCTACCGACAGGGGGCAATCAGCCCCAGCATTTT.

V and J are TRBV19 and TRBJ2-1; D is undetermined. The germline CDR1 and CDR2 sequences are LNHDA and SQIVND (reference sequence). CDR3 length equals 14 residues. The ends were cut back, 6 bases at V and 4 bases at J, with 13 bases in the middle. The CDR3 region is CASSLWAQYNEQFF. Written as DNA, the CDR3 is TGTGCCAGTAGCCTGTGGGCCCAGTACAATGAGCAGTTCTTC.

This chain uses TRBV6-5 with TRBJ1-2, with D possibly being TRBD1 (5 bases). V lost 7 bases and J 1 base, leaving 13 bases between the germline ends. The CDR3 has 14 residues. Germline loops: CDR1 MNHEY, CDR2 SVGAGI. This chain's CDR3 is CASTRADSNYGYTF. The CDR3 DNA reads TGTGCCAGCACCAGAGCAGACAGTAACTATGGCTACACCTTC.

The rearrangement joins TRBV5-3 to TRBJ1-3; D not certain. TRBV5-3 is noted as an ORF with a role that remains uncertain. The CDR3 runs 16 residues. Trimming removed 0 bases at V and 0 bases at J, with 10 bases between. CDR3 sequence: CARSLEQPDSGNTIYF. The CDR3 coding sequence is TGTGCCAGAAGCTTGGAACAGCCCGACTCTGGAAACACCATATATTTT.

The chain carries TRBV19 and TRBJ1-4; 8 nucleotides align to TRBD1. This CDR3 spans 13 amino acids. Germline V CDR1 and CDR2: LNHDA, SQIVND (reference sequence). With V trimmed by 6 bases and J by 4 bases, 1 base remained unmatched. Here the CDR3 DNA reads TGTGCCAGTAGGGACAGGGTTAATGAAAAACTGTTTTTT. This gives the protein CASRDRVNEKLFF.

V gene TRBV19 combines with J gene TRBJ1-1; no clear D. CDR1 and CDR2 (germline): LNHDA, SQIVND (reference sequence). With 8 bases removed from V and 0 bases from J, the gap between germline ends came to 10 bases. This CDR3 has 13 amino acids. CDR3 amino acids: CASSSQVNTEAFF. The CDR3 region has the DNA TGTGCCAGTTCGAGCCAGGTGAACACTGAAGCTTTCTTT.

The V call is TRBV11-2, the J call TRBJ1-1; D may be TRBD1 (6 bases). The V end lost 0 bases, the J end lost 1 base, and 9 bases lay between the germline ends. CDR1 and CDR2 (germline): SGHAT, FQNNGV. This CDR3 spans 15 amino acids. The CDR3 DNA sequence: TGTGCCAGCAGCTTAGAAACAGGGAGGAACACTGAAGCTTTCTTT. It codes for CASSLETGRNTEAFF.